Below, 4 T cell receptor beta chains from the same sample are listed, as sequenced in a study of T cells expressing NK-cell markers. TCRdb reprocessed the 5' RACE reads; each CDR3 protein has one entry and no DNA is given. This sample lists some 450,000 distinct CDR3 sequences; its ten largest clones have 7.3%. Specimen: blood T cells: a sorted CD56 or NKG2C T cell subset, CD4+ or CD8+ T cells, or bulk PBMC T cells (not recorded which). The receptors come from a woman aged 18 to 75 in good health.

The rearrangement joins TRBV7-9 to TRBJ1-2; TCRdb returns TRBD1, unconfirmable since there is no DNA. The CDR3 extends over 16 amino acids. CDR1 and CDR2 from the germline V gene are SEHNR and FQNEAQ (reference sequence). This CDR3 reads CASSPRPGQPNYGYTF.

This chain links TRBV9 with TRBJ2-5; TCRdb lists TRBD1, though no DNA is available to test this call. The germline gives CDR1 SGDLS, CDR2 YYNGEE. The CDR3 loop spans 15 amino acids. The CDR3 loop is CASSVEGTLQETQYF.

The chain joins TRBV11-2 to TRBJ2-3. The CDR3 totals 14 residues. Germline V lookup: CDR1 SGHAT, CDR2 FQNNGV. CDR3 residues: CASSLEDPGDTQYF.

The chain combines TRBV12-3 or TRBV12-4 with TRBJ1-6. The CDR3 extends over 12 amino acids. The CDR3 loop is CASSLPHSPLHF.